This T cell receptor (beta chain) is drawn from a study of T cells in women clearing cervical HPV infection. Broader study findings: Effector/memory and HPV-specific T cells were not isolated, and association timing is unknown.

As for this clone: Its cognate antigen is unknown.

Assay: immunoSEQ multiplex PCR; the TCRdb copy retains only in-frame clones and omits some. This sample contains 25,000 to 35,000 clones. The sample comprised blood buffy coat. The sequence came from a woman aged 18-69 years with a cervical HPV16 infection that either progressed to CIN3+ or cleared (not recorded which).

CDR3 residues: CSARLQGGMRGIGYTF. The CDR3 DNA, read in part, is TGCAGTGCTAGGTTGCAGGGAGGAATGAGAGGTATCGGC. The chain combines TRBV20-1 with TRBJ1-2, with a weak D call TRBD1 (5 bases). The sequence runs out 3 residues before the end of the CDR3; the remainder is reconstructed from the germline J gene. Germline assignment: CDR1 DFQATT and CDR2 SNEGSKA (reference sequence). The CDR3 contains 16 residues.